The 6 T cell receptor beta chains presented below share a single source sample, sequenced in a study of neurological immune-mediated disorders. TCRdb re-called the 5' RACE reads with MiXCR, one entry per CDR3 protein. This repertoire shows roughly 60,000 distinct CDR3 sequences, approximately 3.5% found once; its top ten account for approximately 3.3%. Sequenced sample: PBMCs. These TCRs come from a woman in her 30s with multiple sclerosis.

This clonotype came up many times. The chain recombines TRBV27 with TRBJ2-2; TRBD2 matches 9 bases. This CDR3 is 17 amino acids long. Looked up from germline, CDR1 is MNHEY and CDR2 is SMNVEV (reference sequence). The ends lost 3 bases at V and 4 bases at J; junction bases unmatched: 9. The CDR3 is CASSLSSGNAGTGELFF. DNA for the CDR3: TGTGCCAGCAGTTTGTCTAGCGGGAATGCGGGCACCGGGGAGCTGTTTTTT.

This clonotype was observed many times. CDR3 residues: CASSRSGGRWTGELFF. The CDR3 DNA follows: TGTGCCAGCAGCCGGAGCGGGGGCCGGTGGACCGGGGAGCTGTTTTTT. This chain connects TRBV5-6 to TRBJ2-2, with 8 nucleotides matching TRBD2. CDR3 size: 16 residues. CDR1 is SGHDT and CDR2 is YYEEEE in the germline V gene. Trimming cost V 4 bases and J 5 bases; bases outside gene matches: 10.

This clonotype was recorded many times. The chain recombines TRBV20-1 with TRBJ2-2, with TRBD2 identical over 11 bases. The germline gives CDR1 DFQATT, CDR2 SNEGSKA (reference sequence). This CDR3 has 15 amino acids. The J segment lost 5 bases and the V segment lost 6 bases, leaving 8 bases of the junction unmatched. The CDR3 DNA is TGCAGTGCAAGACTAGCGGGAAGGGGGACCGGGGAGCTGTTTTTT. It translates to CSARLAGRGTGELFF.

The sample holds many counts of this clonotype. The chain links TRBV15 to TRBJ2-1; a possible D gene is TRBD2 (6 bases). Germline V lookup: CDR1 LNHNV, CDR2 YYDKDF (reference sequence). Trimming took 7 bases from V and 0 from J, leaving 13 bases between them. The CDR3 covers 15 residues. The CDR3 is CATNIGGPSYNEQFF. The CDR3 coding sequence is TGTGCCACCAATATCGGGGGACCCTCCTACAATGAGCAGTTCTTC.

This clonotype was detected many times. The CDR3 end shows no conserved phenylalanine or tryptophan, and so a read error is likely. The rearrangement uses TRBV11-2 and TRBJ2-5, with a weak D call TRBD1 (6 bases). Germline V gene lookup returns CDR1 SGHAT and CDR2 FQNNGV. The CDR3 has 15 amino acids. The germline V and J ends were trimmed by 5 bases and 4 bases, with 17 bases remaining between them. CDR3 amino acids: CASSREPGAGETQYN. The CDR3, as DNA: TGTGCCAGCAGCCGAGAACCAGGGGCCGGAGAGACCCAGTACAAC.

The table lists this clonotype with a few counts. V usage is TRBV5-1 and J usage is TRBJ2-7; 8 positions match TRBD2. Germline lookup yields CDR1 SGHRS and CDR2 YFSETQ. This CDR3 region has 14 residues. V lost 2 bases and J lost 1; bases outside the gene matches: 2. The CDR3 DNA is TGCGCCAGCAGCTTACTAGCGGTTTCCTACGAGCAGTACTTC. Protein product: CASSLLAVSYEQYF.